The 2 T cell receptor beta chains below were found in one sample sequenced in a study of long-term antiretroviral therapy in people with HIV. The assay used was immunoSEQ (version v3.0), run at survey level. Produced via immunoSEQ multiplex PCR; TCRdb's table is partial and in-frame only. Seen here are fewer than 30,000 clones, about 88% observed once, and the top ten hold around 5.2%. This specimen consisted of unsorted PBMCs, obtained approximately 2.6 years after starting antiretroviral therapy. The receptors were sampled from a man in his forties with HIV.

About this clone itself: The junction departs from germline at one end; a sequencing error may be responsible. This chain links TRBV7-7 with TRBJ1-1; no clear D. The CDR3 sequence is 13 residues long. Germline CDR1 SSHAT, CDR2 FNYEAQ (reference sequence). DNA for the CDR3: TGTGCTAGCAGCTTAGCGGAGAACACTGAAGCTTTCTTT. Its protein is CASSLAENTEAFF.

This chain joins TRBV14 and TRBJ1-5; D gene uncertain. The CDR3 sequence is 14 residues long. V lost 4 bases to trimming and J lost 4 bases, with 11 bases between them. Germline CDR1 and CDR2: SGHDN and FVKESK. The chain's CDR3 is CASSRTFKNQPQHF. Written as DNA, the CDR3 is TGTGCCAGCAGCCGGACCTTTAAAAATCAGCCCCAGCATTTT. Combining the CDR3 with reference TRBV14 and TRBJ1-5 gives the whole variable domain EAGVTQFPSHSVIEKGQTVTLRCDPISGHDNLYWYRRVMGKEIKFLLHFVKESKQDESGMPNNRFLAERTGGTYSTLKVQPAELEDSGVYFCASSRTFKNQPQHFGDGTRLSIL.